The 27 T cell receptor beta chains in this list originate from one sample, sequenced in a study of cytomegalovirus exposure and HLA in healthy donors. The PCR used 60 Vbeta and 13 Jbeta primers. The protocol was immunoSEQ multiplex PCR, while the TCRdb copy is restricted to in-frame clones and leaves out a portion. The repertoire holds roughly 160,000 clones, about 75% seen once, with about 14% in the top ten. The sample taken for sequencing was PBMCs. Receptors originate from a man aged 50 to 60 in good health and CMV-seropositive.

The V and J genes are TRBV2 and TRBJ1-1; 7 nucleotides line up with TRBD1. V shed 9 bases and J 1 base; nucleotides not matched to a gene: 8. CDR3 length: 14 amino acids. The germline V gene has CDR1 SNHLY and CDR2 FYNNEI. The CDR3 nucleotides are TGTGCCAGAGGATGGAGGGGGCAGAACACTGAAGCTTTCTTT. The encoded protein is CARGWRGQNTEAFF.

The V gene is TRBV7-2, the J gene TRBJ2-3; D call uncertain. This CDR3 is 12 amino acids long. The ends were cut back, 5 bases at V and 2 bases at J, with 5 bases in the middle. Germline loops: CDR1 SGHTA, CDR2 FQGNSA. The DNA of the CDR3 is TGTGCCAGCAGCCCTTTCACAGATACGCAGTATTTT. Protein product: CASSPFTDTQYF. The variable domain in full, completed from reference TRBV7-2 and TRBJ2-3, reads GAGVSQSPSNKVTEKGKDVELRCDPISGHTALYWYRQSLGQGLEFLIYFQGNSAPDKSGLPSDRFSAERTGGSVSTLTIQRTQQEDSAVYLCASSPFTDTQYFGPGTRLTVL.

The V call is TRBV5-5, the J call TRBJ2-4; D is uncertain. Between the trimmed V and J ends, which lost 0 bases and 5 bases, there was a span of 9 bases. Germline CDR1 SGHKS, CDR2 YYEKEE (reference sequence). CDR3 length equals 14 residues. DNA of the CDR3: TGTGCCAGCAGCTTGGGACTTGGCGAAAACATTCAGTACTTC. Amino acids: CASSLGLGENIQYF.

The CDR3, as DNA: TGCGCCAGCAGTCATCCCGATTGGACAGGGGGTATCAATGGCTACACCTTC. Encoded protein: CASSHPDWTGGINGYTF. This chain connects TRBV23-1 to TRBJ1-2; TRBD1 agrees at 10 bases. TRBV23-1 falls under the ORF class, with uncertain function. V lost 3 bases and J lost 6; bases outside the gene matches: 13. The CDR3 is made up of 17 amino acids.

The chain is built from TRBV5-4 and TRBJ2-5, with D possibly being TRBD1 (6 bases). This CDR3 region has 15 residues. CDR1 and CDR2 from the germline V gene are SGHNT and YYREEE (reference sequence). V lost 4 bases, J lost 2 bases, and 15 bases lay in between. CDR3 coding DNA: TGTGCCAGCAGCCCGAGAATAGGGGGACAAGAGACCCAGTACTTC. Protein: CASSPRIGGQETQYF.

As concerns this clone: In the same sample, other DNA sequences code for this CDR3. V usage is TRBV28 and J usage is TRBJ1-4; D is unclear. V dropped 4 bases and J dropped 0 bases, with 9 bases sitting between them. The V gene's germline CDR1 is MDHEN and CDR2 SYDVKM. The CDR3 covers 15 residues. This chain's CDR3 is CASSSLSTTNEKLFF. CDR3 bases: TGTGCCAGCAGTTCCCTAAGTACAACTAATGAAAAACTGTTTTTT.

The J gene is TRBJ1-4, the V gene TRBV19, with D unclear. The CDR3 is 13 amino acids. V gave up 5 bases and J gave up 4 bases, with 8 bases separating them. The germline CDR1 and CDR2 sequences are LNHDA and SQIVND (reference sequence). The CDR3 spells CASSDTRNEKLFF. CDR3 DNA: TGTGCCAGTAGTGACACGCGTAATGAAAAACTGTTTTTT.

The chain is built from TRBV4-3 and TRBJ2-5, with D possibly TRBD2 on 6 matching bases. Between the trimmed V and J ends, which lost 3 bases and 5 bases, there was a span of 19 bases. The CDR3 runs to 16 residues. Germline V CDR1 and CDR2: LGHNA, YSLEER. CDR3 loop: CASSHSEVGGGETQYF. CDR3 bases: TGCGCCAGCAGCCACTCAGAGGTGGGGGGAGGTGAGACCCAGTACTTC.

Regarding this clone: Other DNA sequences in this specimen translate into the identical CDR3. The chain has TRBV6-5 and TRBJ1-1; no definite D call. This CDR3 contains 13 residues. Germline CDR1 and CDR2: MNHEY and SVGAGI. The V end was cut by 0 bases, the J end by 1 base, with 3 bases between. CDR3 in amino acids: CASSYSRNTEAFF. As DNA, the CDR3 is TGTGCCAGCAGTTACTCGAGGAACACTGAAGCTTTCTTT.

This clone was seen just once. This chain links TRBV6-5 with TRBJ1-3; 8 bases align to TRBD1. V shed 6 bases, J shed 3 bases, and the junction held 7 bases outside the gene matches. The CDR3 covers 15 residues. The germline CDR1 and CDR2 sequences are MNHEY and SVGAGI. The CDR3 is CASSRQGLSGNTIYF. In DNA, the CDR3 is TGTGCCAGCAGCCGACAGGGGCTTAGTGGAAACACCATATATTTT.

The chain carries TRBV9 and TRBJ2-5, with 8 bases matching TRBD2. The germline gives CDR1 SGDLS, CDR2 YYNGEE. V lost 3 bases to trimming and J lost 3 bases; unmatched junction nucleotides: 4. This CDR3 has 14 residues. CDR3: CASSGGLGKETQYF. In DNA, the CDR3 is TGTGCCAGCAGCGGGGGACTAGGAAAAGAGACCCAGTACTTC. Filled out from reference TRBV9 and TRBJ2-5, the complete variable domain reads DSGVTQTPKHLITATGQRVTLRCSPRSGDLSVYWYQQSLDQGLQFLIQYYNGEERAKGNILERFSAQQFPDLHSELNLSSLELGDSALYFCASSGGLGKETQYFGPGTRLLVL.

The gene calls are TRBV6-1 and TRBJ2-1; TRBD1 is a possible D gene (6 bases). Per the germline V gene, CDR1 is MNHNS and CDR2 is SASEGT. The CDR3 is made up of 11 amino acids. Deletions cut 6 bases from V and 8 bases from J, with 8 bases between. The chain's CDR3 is CASSTGYEQFF. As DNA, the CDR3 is TGTGCCAGCAGCACAGGGTATGAGCAGTTCTTC.

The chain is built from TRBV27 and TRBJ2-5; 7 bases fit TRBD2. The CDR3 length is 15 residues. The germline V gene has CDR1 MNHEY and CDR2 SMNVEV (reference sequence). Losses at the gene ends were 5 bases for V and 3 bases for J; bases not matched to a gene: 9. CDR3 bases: TGTGCCAGCAGTCCGAAATGGGGGGGTAAAGAGACCCAGTACTTC. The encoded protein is CASSPKWGGKETQYF.

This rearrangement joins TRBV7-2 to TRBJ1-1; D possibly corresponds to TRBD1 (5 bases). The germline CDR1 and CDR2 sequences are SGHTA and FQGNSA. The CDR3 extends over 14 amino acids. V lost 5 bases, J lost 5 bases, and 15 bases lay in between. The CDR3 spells CASSPRRGGTEAFF. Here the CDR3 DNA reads TGTGCCAGCAGCCCCAGGAGGGGTGGTACTGAAGCTTTCTTT.

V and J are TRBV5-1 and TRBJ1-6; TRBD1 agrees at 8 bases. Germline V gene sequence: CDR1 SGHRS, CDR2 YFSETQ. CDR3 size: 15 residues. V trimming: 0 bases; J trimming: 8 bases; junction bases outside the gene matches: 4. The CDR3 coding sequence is TGCGCCAGCAGCTTGGGACAGGGGACGCATTCACCCCTCCACTTT. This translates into CASSLGQGTHSPLHF.

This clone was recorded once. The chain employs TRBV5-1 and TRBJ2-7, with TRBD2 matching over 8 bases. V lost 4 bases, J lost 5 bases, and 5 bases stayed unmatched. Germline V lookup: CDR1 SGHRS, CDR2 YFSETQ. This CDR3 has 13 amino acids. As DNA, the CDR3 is TGCGCCAGCAGCGCCGCGGGGGGCGACGAGCAGTACGTC. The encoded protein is CASSAAGGDEQYV.

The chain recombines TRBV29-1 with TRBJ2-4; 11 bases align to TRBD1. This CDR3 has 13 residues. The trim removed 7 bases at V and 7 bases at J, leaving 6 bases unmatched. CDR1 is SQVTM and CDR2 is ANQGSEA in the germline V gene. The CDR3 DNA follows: TGCAGCGCCGCCGGGACAGGGGGGAACATTCAGTACTTC. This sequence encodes CSAAGTGGNIQYF.

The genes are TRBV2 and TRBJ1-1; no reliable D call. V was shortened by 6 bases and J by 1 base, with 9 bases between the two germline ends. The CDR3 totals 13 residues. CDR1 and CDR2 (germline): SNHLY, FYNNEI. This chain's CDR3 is CASRGEGNTEAFF. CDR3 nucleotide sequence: TGTGCCAGCAGAGGCGAGGGGAACACTGAAGCTTTCTTT.

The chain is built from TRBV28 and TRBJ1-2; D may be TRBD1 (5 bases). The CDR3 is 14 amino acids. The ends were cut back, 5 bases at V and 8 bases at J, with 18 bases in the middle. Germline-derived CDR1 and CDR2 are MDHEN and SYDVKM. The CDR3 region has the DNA TGTGCCAGCAGTGGGGACTCACTCTGGTGGGGCTACACCTTC. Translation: CASSGDSLWWGYTF.

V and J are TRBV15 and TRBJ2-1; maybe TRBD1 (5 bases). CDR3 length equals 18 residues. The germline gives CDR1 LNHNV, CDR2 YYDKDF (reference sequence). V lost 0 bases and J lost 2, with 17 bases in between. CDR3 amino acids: CATSRESGDSRPYNEQFF. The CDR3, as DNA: TGTGCCACCAGCAGAGAGTCTGGAGACAGTAGACCCTACAATGAGCAGTTCTTC.

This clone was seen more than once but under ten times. The CDR3 region has the DNA TGTGCCAGCACCAAGGGACTAGCGGGGAGGGATGAGCAGTTCTTC. Protein sequence: CASTKGLAGRDEQFF. The chain couples TRBV9 to TRBJ2-1; 13 bases are shared with TRBD2. The junction had 8 bases not matched to a gene; V was cut back by 6 bases and J by 8 bases. Germline V lookup: CDR1 SGDLS, CDR2 YYNGEE. The CDR3 runs to 15 residues. The full variable domain, its missing parts supplied by reference TRBV9 and TRBJ2-1, is DSGVTQTPKHLITATGQRVTLRCSPRSGDLSVYWYQQSLDQGLQFLIQYYNGEERAKGNILERFSAQQFPDLHSELNLSSLELGDSALYFCASTKGLAGRDEQFFGPGTRLTVL.

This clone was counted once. The DNA of the CDR3 is TGTGCCTGGAGTGTAGGGGGTTTTGGGGTAGAAAAACTGTTTTTT. Encoded protein: CAWSVGGFGVEKLFF. The chain links TRBV30 to TRBJ1-4, with D tentatively TRBD1 (6 bases). The germline CDR1 and CDR2 sequences are GTSNPN and SVGIG (reference sequence). CDR3 length: 15 residues. V lost 0 bases and J lost 8, with 16 bases in between.

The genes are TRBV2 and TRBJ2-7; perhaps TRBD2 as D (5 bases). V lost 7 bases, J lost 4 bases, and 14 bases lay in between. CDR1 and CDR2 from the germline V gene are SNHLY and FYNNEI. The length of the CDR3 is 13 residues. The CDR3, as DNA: TGTGCCAGCATGCGGCAGACTAATTACGAGCAGTACTTC. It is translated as CASMRQTNYEQYF.

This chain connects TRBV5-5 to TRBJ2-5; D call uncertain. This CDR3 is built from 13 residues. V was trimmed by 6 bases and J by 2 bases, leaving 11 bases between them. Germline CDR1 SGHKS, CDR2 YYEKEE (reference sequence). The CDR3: CASKRSVQETQYF. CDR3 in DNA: TGTGCCAGCAAACGGAGTGTTCAAGAGACCCAGTACTTC.

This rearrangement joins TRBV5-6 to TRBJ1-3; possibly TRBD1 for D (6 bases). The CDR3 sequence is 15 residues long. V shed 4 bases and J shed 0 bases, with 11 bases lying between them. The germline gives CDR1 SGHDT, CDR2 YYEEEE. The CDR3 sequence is CASSLRGPSGNTIYF. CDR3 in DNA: TGTGCCAGCAGCCTCAGGGGCCCCTCTGGAAACACCATATATTTT.

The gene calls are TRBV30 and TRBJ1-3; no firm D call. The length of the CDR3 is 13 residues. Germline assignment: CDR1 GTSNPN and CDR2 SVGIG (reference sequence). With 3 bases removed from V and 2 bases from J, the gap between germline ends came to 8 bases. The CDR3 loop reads CAWSPAAGNTIYF. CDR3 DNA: TGTGCCTGGAGCCCGGCGGCTGGAAACACCATATATTTT.

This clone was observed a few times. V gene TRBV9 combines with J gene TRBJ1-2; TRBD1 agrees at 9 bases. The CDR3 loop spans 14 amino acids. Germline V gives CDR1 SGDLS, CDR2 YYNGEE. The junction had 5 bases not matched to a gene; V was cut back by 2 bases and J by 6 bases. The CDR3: CASSVRDRADGYTF. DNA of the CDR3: TGTGCCAGCAGCGTCCGGGACAGGGCCGATGGCTACACCTTC.